This T cell receptor (beta chain) was identified during a study of radiotherapy plus CTLA-4 blockade in lung cancer. This clone has only a few counts. Data came from immunoSEQ multiplex PCR; TCRdb stores just in-frame clones and leaves some out. The data hold fewer than 50,000 clones, with more than 60% observed a single time. The sequence derives from a human donor with non-small cell lung cancer who had a partial response to radiotherapy plus ipilimumab. The input for sequencing was peripheral blood, taken from a patient treated with radiotherapy plus ipilimumab.

The CDR3 region is CASSDRQQVNTGELFF. DNA of the CDR3: TGTGCCAGCAGTGACCGGCAACAGGTGAACACCGGGGAGCTGTTTTTT. This chain connects TRBV25-1 to TRBJ2-2; the D gene is possibly TRBD1 (5 bases). The germline V and J ends were trimmed by 3 bases and 1 base, with 12 bases remaining between them. The V gene's germline CDR1 is MGHDK and CDR2 SYGVNS. The CDR3 is 16 amino acids.